The 16 T cell receptor beta chains reported below all come from one sample, sequenced in a study of blood T cell repertoires in COVID-19. This table comes from immunoSEQ multiplex PCR, and its TCRdb copy is limited to in-frame clones, with some not included. Among about 81,000 clones listed, approximately 91% were seen once. The sample comprised peripheral blood. These receptors came from a man between 65 and 80 years old with active or convalescent COVID-19.

The V and J genes are TRBV5-1 and TRBJ2-5, with 14 bases aligning to TRBD2. CDR3 length: 19 amino acids. Germline V gives CDR1 SGHRS, CDR2 YFSETQ. The V and J ends lost 4 bases and 0 bases, in that order; junction bases with no gene match: 11. The CDR3 DNA reads as TGCGCCAGCAGCATAGGGCGGGGGACTAGCGGGGGATACCAAGAGACCCAGTACTTC. This translates into CASSIGRGTSGGYQETQYF.

The chain combines TRBV4-1 with TRBJ1-4; TRBD1 is a possible D gene (5 bases). Trimming shortened V by 0 bases and J by 5 bases, and 10 bases separated the two germline ends. CDR1 MGHRA and CDR2 YSYEKL come from the germline V gene. There are 15 residues in the CDR3. DNA of the CDR3: TGCGCCAGCAGCCAAGATCAACGGGGGAATGAAAAACTGTTTTTT. The encoded protein is CASSQDQRGNEKLFF.

CDR3 nucleotides: TGCGCCACCAGAGAACCCGGACAGGGAAATTCCTACACCTTC. It yields the protein CATREPGQGNSYTF. V usage is TRBV5-1 and J usage is TRBJ1-2, with 8 positions matching TRBD1. V shed 9 bases, J shed 10 bases, and the junction held 17 bases outside the gene matches. CDR3 length: 14 residues. Per germline, CDR1 SGHRS and CDR2 YFSETQ.

The chain joins TRBV7-2 to TRBJ1-1; the match to TRBD1 covers 9 bases. Trimming cost V 7 bases and J 7 bases; bases outside gene matches: 7. Germline V lookup: CDR1 SGHTA, CDR2 FQGNSA. This CDR3 comprises 13 residues. CDR3 residues: CASNLQGAFEAFF. CDR3 DNA: TGTGCCAGCAACCTACAGGGGGCTTTTGAAGCTTTCTTT.

The V call is TRBV30, the J call TRBJ1-6, with TRBD1 matching over 9 bases. The V and J ends lost 5 bases and 7 bases, in that order; junction bases with no gene match: 12. Germline loops: CDR1 GTSNPN, CDR2 SVGIG (reference sequence). The CDR3 has 16 amino acids. The CDR3 nucleotides are TGTGCCTGGGGACCGGGACAGGGAATCCTGAATTCACCCCTCCACTTT. This gives the protein CAWGPGQGILNSPLHF.

The CDR3 reads CASSLGSGQNEQYF. The DNA for the CDR3 is TGCGCCAGCAGCTTGGGGTCAGGGCAAAACGAGCAGTACTTC. This chain uses TRBV5-1 with TRBJ2-7; D is possibly TRBD1 (5 bases). Per germline, CDR1 SGHRS and CDR2 YFSETQ. The CDR3 spans 14 residues. Trimming stripped 0 bases from V and 5 bases from J, with 12 bases between.

The chain employs TRBV12-3 or TRBV12-4 and TRBJ1-5; D call uncertain. This CDR3 region has 13 residues. Trimming took 6 bases from V and 3 from J, leaving 9 bases between them. The CDR3 loop reads CASRPGHNQPQHF. CDR3 DNA: TGTGCCAGCAGGCCGGGTCACAATCAGCCCCAGCATTTT.

The V gene is TRBV6-6, the J gene TRBJ1-2, with 7 bases identical to TRBD1. CDR1 is MNHNY and CDR2 is SVGAGI in the germline V gene (reference sequence). CDR3 length: 13 residues. J lost 2 bases, V lost 5 bases, and 2 bases had no gene match. CDR3 sequence reads: CASSLDRNYGYTF. For the CDR3, the DNA is TGTGCCAGCAGTCTGGACAGGAACTATGGCTACACCTTC.

This clone showed up just once. The chain employs TRBV14 and TRBJ1-4; 8 positions match TRBD1. Trimming at V came to 4 bases and at J to 5 bases, leaving 0 bases not matched to a gene. This CDR3 has 13 amino acids. Germline V gives CDR1 SGHDN, CDR2 FVKESK. CDR3 nucleotides: TGTGCCAGCAGCCGACAGGGGAATGAAAAACTGTTTTTT. Protein sequence: CASSRQGNEKLFF.

This chain joins TRBV28 and TRBJ1-3; TRBD1 agrees at 7 bases. The CDR3 has 15 amino acids. Germline V lookup: CDR1 MDHEN, CDR2 SYDVKM. V gave up 4 bases and J gave up 0 bases; unmatched junction bases: 3. The CDR3: CASSWDSASGNTIYF. The CDR3 coding sequence is TGTGCCAGCAGTTGGGACAGCGCCTCTGGAAACACCATATATTTT.

The chain uses TRBV2 and TRBJ2-7; tentatively, D is TRBD1 (5 bases). The CDR3 is 12 amino acids. Germline V lookup: CDR1 SNHLY, CDR2 FYNNEI. V dropped 8 bases and J dropped 2 bases, with 10 bases sitting between them. The CDR3 region is CASGATPYEQYF. The CDR3, as DNA: TGTGCCAGCGGGGCCACCCCCTACGAGCAGTACTTC.

The V and J genes are TRBV7-9 and TRBJ1-1, with 11 bases that match TRBD1. There are 17 residues in the CDR3. V shed 0 bases and J 6 bases; nucleotides not matched to a gene: 9. Germline CDR1 is SEHNR and CDR2 is FQNEAQ (reference sequence). CDR3 nucleotides: TGTGCCAGCAGCTTAGCGGGCAGGGACAGGGGGAGACCTGAAGCTTTCTTT. It yields the protein CASSLAGRDRGRPEAFF.

The gene calls are TRBV10-3 and TRBJ2-1; a possible D gene is TRBD1 (6 bases). There are 16 residues in the CDR3. Germline V gene sequence: CDR1 ENHRY, CDR2 SYGVKD. Trimming pared 4 bases from V and 1 base from J, leaving 14 bases between. The DNA for the CDR3 is TGTGCCATCAGTGTAGGGGGAACAGGGTCCTACAATGAGCAGTTCTTC. Translated: CAISVGGTGSYNEQFF.

The genes are TRBV29-1 and TRBJ2-7, with 7 bases lining up with TRBD1. There are 11 residues in the CDR3. Germline lookup yields CDR1 SQVTM and CDR2 ANQGSEA. V was pared by 6 bases and J by 5 bases, with 4 bases of the junction left unmatched. DNA for the CDR3: TGCAGCGTGGATAGGGGGCACGAGCAGTACTTC. Protein: CSVDRGHEQYF.

The J gene is TRBJ1-5, the V gene TRBV19, with unresolved D. Germline lookup yields CDR1 LNHDA and CDR2 SQIVND (reference sequence). The CDR3 contains 16 residues. Deletions cut 1 base from V and 3 bases from J, with 13 bases between. CDR3 loop: CASSIGGFLSNQPQHF. CDR3 bases: TGTGCCAGTAGTATAGGCGGGTTTCTCTCCAATCAGCCCCAGCATTTT.

The chain's CDR3 is CASSSNIYEQYF. CDR3 DNA sequence: TGTGCCAGCAGTTCAAACATCTACGAGCAGTACTTC. The chain is built from TRBV27 and TRBJ2-7; no firm D call. There are 12 residues in the CDR3. The V end was cut by 4 bases, the J end by 3 bases, with 7 bases between. The germline gives CDR1 MNHEY, CDR2 SMNVEV (reference sequence).